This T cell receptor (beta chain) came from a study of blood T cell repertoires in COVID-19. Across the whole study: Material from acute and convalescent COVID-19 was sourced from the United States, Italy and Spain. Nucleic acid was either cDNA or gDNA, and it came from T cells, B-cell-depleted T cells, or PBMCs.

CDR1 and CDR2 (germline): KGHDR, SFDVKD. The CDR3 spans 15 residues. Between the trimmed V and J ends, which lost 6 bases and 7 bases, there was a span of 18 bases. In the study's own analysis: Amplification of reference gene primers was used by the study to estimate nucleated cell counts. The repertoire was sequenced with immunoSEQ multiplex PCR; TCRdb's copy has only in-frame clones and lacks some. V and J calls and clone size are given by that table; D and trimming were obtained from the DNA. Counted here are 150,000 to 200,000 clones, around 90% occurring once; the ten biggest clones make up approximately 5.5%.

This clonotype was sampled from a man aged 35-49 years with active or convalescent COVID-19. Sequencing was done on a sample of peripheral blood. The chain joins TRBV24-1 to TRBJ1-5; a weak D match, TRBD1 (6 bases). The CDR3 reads CATSSRGRGNQPQHF. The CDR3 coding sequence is TGTGCCACCAGTTCCAGGGGTCGCGGTAACCAGCCCCAGCATTTT.